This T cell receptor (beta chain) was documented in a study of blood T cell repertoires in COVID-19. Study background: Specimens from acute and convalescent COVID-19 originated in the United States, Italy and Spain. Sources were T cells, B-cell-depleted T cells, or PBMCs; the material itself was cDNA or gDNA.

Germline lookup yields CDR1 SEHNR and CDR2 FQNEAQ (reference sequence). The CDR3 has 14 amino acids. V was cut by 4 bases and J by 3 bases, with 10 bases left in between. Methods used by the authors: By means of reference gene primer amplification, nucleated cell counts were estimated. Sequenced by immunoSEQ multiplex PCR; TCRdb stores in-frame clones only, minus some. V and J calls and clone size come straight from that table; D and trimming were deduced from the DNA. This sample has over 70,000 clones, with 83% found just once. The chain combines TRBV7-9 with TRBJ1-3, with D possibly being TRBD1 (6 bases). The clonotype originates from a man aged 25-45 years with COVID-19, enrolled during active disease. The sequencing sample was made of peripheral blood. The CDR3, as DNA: TGTGCCAGCAGCTGGGGGGGCAGTGGAAACACCATATATTTT. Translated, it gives CASSWGGSGNTIYF.